This paragraph reports one T cell receptor (beta chain). After removal of 2 bases from V and 7 bases from J, the junction contained 8 bases not matched to a gene. Per germline, CDR1 SGHVS and CDR2 FQNEAQ. CDR3 size: 15 residues. The sample belongs to a study of blood T cell repertoires in COVID-19. For the study at large: The analysed material was cDNA or gDNA that came from T cells, B-cell-depleted T cells, or PBMCs.

Source study methods: Reference gene primer amplification gave nucleated cell count estimates. Measured with immunoSEQ multiplex PCR; TCRdb has only the in-frame clones, and not every one. V and J calls and clone size are given by that table; D and trimming were obtained from the DNA. The sample holds about 210,000 clones, 86% seen once. The gene calls are TRBV7-8 and TRBJ2-7; 10 nucleotides align to TRBD1. Sequencing was performed on PBMCs or T cells enriched from blood (not recorded which). This clonotype originated in a man aged 40-49 years with acute COVID-19. CDR3 nucleotides: TGTGCCAGCAGCTTATTAGAGGGGACAGGGGTTGAGCAGTACTTC. Translating gives CASSLLEGTGVEQYF. Looking up the rest from reference TRBV7-8 and TRBJ2-7 gives the full variable domain: GAGVSQSPRYKVAKRGQDVALRCDPISGHVSLFWYQQALGQGPEFLTYFQNEAQLDKSGLPSDRFFAERPEGSVSTLKIQRTQQEDSAVYLCASSLLEGTGVEQYFGPGTRLTVT.